These 6 T cell receptor beta chains share one sample of origin, sequenced in a study of Ad26.COV2.S vaccination and SARS-CoV-2 variants. Stated treatment: roughly 19 received Ad26.COV2.S at low or high dose, single or two shots; about five received placebo; per-sample allocation not given. At day 63 after the first vaccine or placebo injection, samples were drawn. Method: immunoSEQ multiplex PCR; TCRdb's copy keeps in-frame clones and lacks some. The data show about 410,000 clones, 88% seen once. The sequencing here drew on peripheral blood, taken in a trial of Ad26.COV2.S vaccine versus placebo. All receptors come from a person between 18 and 65 years old who received the Ad26.COV2.S COVID-19 vaccine or a placebo.

V and J are TRBV4-2 and TRBJ2-5, with D maybe TRBD1 (6 bases). Germline CDR1 and CDR2: LGHNA and YNFKEQ. V lost 4 bases, J lost 5 bases, and 14 bases lay in between. CDR3 length equals 14 residues. CDR3 protein: CASSRGTGLETQYF. The CDR3 DNA follows: TGTGCCAGCAGCCGAGGAACAGGGCTGGAGACCCAGTACTTC.

This chain uses TRBV19 with TRBJ1-2; maybe TRBD1 (5 bases). The germline gives CDR1 LNHDA, CDR2 SQIVND (reference sequence). With 6 bases removed from V and 4 bases from J, the gap between germline ends came to 12 bases. The CDR3 runs 13 residues. The CDR3 protein is CASRKWDAYGYTF. The CDR3 coding sequence is TGTGCCAGTAGGAAGTGGGACGCCTATGGCTACACCTTC.

The chain carries TRBV7-7 and TRBJ2-7; 8 bases are a match to TRBD1. CDR3 size: 15 residues. V trimming: 5 bases; J trimming: 4 bases; junction bases outside the gene matches: 10. Germline CDR1 is SSHAT and CDR2 is FNYEAQ (reference sequence). The CDR3 loop is CASSMGPGQAYEQYF. The DNA for the CDR3 is TGTGCCAGCAGCATGGGCCCGGGACAGGCTTACGAGCAGTACTTC.

The chain is built from TRBV3-1 (or the pseudogene TRBV3-2) and TRBJ2-7; 9 nucleotides match TRBD1. V shed 11 bases, J shed 2 bases, and the junction held 4 bases outside the gene matches. The CDR3 totals 12 residues. Germline lookup yields CDR1 LGHDT and CDR2 YNNKEL (reference sequence). This CDR3 reads CALNRGPYEQYF. Here the CDR3 DNA reads TGTGCCTTAAACAGGGGGCCCTACGAGCAGTACTTC.

The chain couples TRBV11-2 to TRBJ2-1; the match to TRBD1 covers 11 bases. The CDR3 spans 16 residues. Germline CDR1 is SGHAT and CDR2 is FQNNGV. The ends lost 7 bases at V and 8 bases at J; junction bases unmatched: 13. The CDR3 DNA sequence: TGTGCCAGCACCCTGTCAGCCGGACAGGGGGCAGATGAGCAGTTCTTC. This encodes CASTLSAGQGADEQFF.

This chain connects TRBV24-1 to TRBJ2-3, with 11 bases lining up with TRBD2. Trimming removed 0 bases from V and 1 base from J; junction bases left unmatched: 5. Germline V lookup: CDR1 KGHDR, CDR2 SFDVKD. The CDR3 spans 18 residues. CDR3 sequence (DNA): TGTGCCACCAGTGATTTGCCTTTACTAGCGGGGGGCACAGATACGCAGTATTTT. It codes for CATSDLPLLAGGTDTQYF.